The rows below give T cell receptor beta chains drawn from one sample of a study of blood T cell repertoires in COVID-19. Only in-frame clones appear in the TCRdb table, and some are missing; sequencing was by immunoSEQ multiplex PCR. Among some 180,000 clones listed, roughly 84% were seen once. Sequencing was done on a sample of PBMCs or T cells enriched from blood (not recorded which). The receptors stem from a woman aged 30 to 39 who had been exposed to COVID-19. Each CDR3 is given with its conserved first and last residue. Some rows mark clone size as missing; the rest say once, few, many or name a class of expanded clone.

J: TRBJ2-2; size: few; V: TRBV18; CDR3: CASSREGGDTGELFF
J: TRBJ1-6; size: once; V: TRBV4-1; CDR3: CASRNTGTGGSSSYNSPLHF
J: TRBJ1-6; size: -; V: TRBV7-2; CDR3: CASSSQSGGTGSPLHF
J: TRBJ1-2; size: few; V: TRBV11-2; CDR3: CASSLAGGGGYTF
J: TRBJ1-3; size: -; V: TRBV21-1; CDR3: CASSGKDRATGNTIYF
J: TRBJ1-5; size: -; V: TRBV5-6; CDR3: CASSSSGGAADQPQHF
J: TRBJ1-3; size: medium-sized; V: TRBV29-1; CDR3: CSAVDSLLSGNTIYF
J: TRBJ1-2; size: -; V: TRBV7-2; CDR3: CASSTRTGLLDGYTF
J: TRBJ1-2; size: -; V: TRBV5-6; CDR3: CASSGWGRTGANTNYGYTF
J: TRBJ2-3; size: -; V: TRBV7-8; CDR3: CASSRLVGEGTQYF
J: TRBJ1-1; size: once; V: TRBV7-8; CDR3: CASSLALEQEAFF
J: TRBJ2-1; size: -; V: TRBV29-1; CDR3: CSVPGAGGPNEQFF
J: TRBJ2-2; size: -; V: TRBV7-2; CDR3: CASSFLAGDTGELFF
J: TRBJ2-7; size: -; V: TRBV6-2/TRBV6-3; CDR3: CASSPSFLPSSYEQYF
J: TRBJ2-3; size: -; V: TRBV7-2; CDR3: CASSARTLAGGLTDTQYF
J: TRBJ2-2; size: -; V: TRBV7-9; CDR3: CASRGQWNTGELFF
J: TRBJ1-2; size: once; V: TRBV6-5; CDR3: CASRPQGSGGYTF
J: TRBJ2-7; size: -; V: TRBV28; CDR3: CASSRLAGGYEQYF
J: TRBJ1-6; size: -; V: TRBV11-2; CDR3: CASSLDRRLSSYNSPLHF
J: TRBJ1-5; size: -; V: TRBV25-1; CDR3: CASSYHGNQPQHF
J: TRBJ1-1; size: -; V: TRBV10-1; CDR3: CASSRGRLLTEAFF
J: TRBJ2-1; size: once; V: TRBV7-2; CDR3: CASSLKLAGAEQFF
J: TRBJ2-1; size: -; V: TRBV9; CDR3: CASSSSGNLYNEQFF
J: TRBJ1-5; size: -; V: TRBV19; CDR3: CASSIEQGLFRPQHF
J: TRBJ1-4; size: -; V: TRBV27; CDR3: CASSLALFGEKLFF
J: TRBJ1-5; size: -; V: TRBV9; CDR3: CASSASGDNQPQHF
J: TRBJ2-7; size: -; V: TRBV5-6; CDR3: CASSGGSSYEQYF
J: TRBJ1-1; size: once; V: TRBV2; CDR3: CASTRDRGLEAFF
J: TRBJ2-1; size: -; V: TRBV25-1; CDR3: CASSETGTGYYNEQFF
J: TRBJ2-3; size: -; V: TRBV5-1; CDR3: CASSGARSDTQYF
J: TRBJ1-2; size: -; V: TRBV7-6; CDR3: CASSPQGGGQDYTF
J: TRBJ2-7; size: -; V: TRBV5-1; CDR3: CASRAPTGGLYEQYF
J: TRBJ1-4; size: -; V: TRBV27; CDR3: CASSFRDRHREKLFF
J: TRBJ2-5; size: -; V: TRBV9; CDR3: CASSVVPSGGQETQYF
J: TRBJ1-3; size: -; V: TRBV18; CDR3: CASSPQPGTGGFGNTIYF
J: TRBJ2-7; size: -; V: TRBV2; CDR3: CASNLGQGAEQYF
J: TRBJ1-1; size: -; V: TRBV29-1; CDR3: CSVDRGRGTEAFF
J: TRBJ2-1; size: -; V: TRBV27; CDR3: CAVGSSYNEQFF
J: TRBJ2-1; size: -; V: TRBV19; CDR3: CASSTETGYDEQFF
J: TRBJ1-5; size: few; V: TRBV18; CDR3: CASSTETGSNQPQHF
J: TRBJ2-3; size: once; V: TRBV27; CDR3: CASSLSGGLDTQYF
J: TRBJ1-1; size: -; V: TRBV6-5; CDR3: CASSQGATEAFF
J: TRBJ2-7; size: -; V: TRBV11-2; CDR3: CASSIGTSGGYEQYF
J: TRBJ1-4; size: -; V: TRBV3-1/TRBV3-2; CDR3: CATSWGEGEKLFF
J: TRBJ2-2; size: -; V: TRBV7-9; CDR3: CASSWGLPTGELFF
J: TRBJ2-2; size: -; V: TRBV10-3; CDR3: CATSQPGDANTGELFF
J: TRBJ2-1; size: -; V: TRBV28; CDR3: CASSLSPAVSSYNEQFF
J: TRBJ2-2; size: -; V: TRBV6-5; CDR3: CASSSGTGELFF
J: TRBJ2-5; size: -; V: TRBV2; CDR3: CASSVWALKREETQYF
J: TRBJ2-1; size: -; V: TRBV5-1; CDR3: CASSLDSGTGQFF
J: TRBJ1-2; size: once; V: TRBV10-3; CDR3: CAISDDILSYGYTF
J: TRBJ1-1; size: -; V: TRBV10-3; CDR3: CAITVERPGTEAFF
J: TRBJ2-7; size: once; V: TRBV15; CDR3: CATSRDRVTYEQYF
J: TRBJ1-1; size: -; V: TRBV5-1; CDR3: CASSLSGANTEAFF
J: TRBJ2-3; size: -; V: TRBV30; CDR3: CAWSPGLAGTDTQYF